One TCR beta chain is described in this entry. The data were obtained in a study of blood T cell repertoires in COVID-19. About the study: Material from acute and convalescent COVID-19 was sourced from the United States, Italy and Spain.

The V gene lost 5 bases and the J gene lost 5 bases, with 15 bases spanning the gap. The CDR3 loop spans 14 amino acids. Germline V gene sequence: CDR1 SEHNR, CDR2 FQNEAQ (reference sequence). Two negative PCRs, clearance, or symptom resolution had been documented for recovered Cohort 3 donors. Only in-frame clones appear in the TCRdb table, and some are missing; sequencing was by immunoSEQ multiplex PCR. The sample gives over 250,000 clones, roughly nine tenths of which show up once; approximately 2.5% is in the top ten. Material: PBMCs or T cells enriched from blood (not recorded which). The chain uses TRBV7-9 and TRBJ2-5, with D possibly being TRBD2 (5 bases). The clonotype was recovered from a woman aged 18-29 years who had recovered from COVID-19. The CDR3 here is CASSQRTRGETQYF. CDR3 coding DNA: TGTGCCAGCAGCCAAAGGACGAGAGGGGAGACCCAGTACTTC.